This entry lists 24 T cell receptor beta chains sequenced from one sample in a study of T cell responses to AZD1222 COVID-19 vaccine (dated by TCRdb to about 2021). Libraries were prepared through the immunoSEQ multiplex PCR assay. Drawn from immuneACCESS, this table holds only the in-frame rearrangements with V and J called that TCRdb kept. Clones are partly lost; checked studies trace under half to an unresolved V gene and leave the rest unexplained. The sample records some 140,000 clones, around 89% of which are singletons. The ten biggest clones cover 3% to 3.5% of the sample. This sample's time point label indicates: baseline before first vaccination. The starting material was peripheral blood, obtained on day 0 of AZD1222 vaccination. The receptors originated from an adult in good health.

The rearrangement uses TRBV6-5 and TRBJ1-4, with D tentatively TRBD1 (6 bases). Germline CDR1 is MNHEY and CDR2 is SVGAGI. Trimming stripped 4 bases from V and 1 base from J, with 7 bases between. The CDR3 consists of 14 residues. CDR3 nucleotide sequence: TGTGCCAGCAGTTCACAGGGAACTAATGAAAAACTGTTTTTT. Translation gives CASSSQGTNEKLFF.

The genes are TRBV19 and TRBJ1-1; 7 nucleotides align to TRBD1. Germline-derived CDR1 and CDR2 are LNHDA and SQIVND (reference sequence). CDR3 length equals 13 residues. V trimming: 3 bases; J trimming: 3 bases; junction bases outside the gene matches: 1. The CDR3 DNA follows: TGTGCCAGTAGTATCGACAGGGACACTGAAGCTTTCTTT. Protein sequence: CASSIDRDTEAFF.

This chain uses TRBV29-1 with TRBJ1-2; D unresolved. Trimming shortened V by 5 bases and J by 8 bases, and 12 bases separated the two germline ends. In germline, CDR1 is SQVTM, CDR2 ANQGSEA. The CDR3 length is 11 residues. The DNA for the CDR3 is TGCAGCGTTTCTCAGACACTCGGCTACACCTTC. Protein: CSVSQTLGYTF.

This sequence joins TRBV29-1 and TRBJ2-3; 13 bases align to TRBD2. CDR3 length equals 13 residues. CDR1 and CDR2 from the germline V gene are SQVTM and ANQGSEA. The J segment lost 6 bases and the V segment lost 7 bases, leaving 4 bases of the junction unmatched. CDR3: CSAGLAGADTQYF. CDR3 bases: TGCAGCGCTGGACTAGCGGGGGCTGATACGCAGTATTTT.

The J gene is TRBJ1-1, the V gene TRBV5-5; D might be TRBD1 (6 bases). Trimming pared 4 bases from V and 4 bases from J, leaving 20 bases between. This CDR3 is 16 amino acids long. Germline-derived CDR1 and CDR2 are SGHKS and YYEKEE (reference sequence). The CDR3 sequence is CASSPTFGGGGTEAFF. DNA for the CDR3: TGTGCCAGCAGCCCTACGTTTGGGGGAGGGGGCACTGAAGCTTTCTTT.

The J gene is TRBJ1-2, the V gene TRBV15, with 9 bases that match TRBD1. The ends lost 2 bases at V and 4 bases at J; junction bases unmatched: 5. This CDR3 region has 15 residues. Germline V CDR1 and CDR2: LNHNV, YYDKDF (reference sequence). CDR3 DNA: TGTGCCACCAGCAGAAACCTACAGGGGGCCTATGGCTACACCTTC. The encoded protein is CATSRNLQGAYGYTF. The variable domain in full, completed from reference TRBV15 and TRBJ1-2, reads DAMVIQNPRYQVTQFGKPVTLSCSQTLNHNVMYWYQQKSSQAPKLLFHYYDKDFNNEADTPDNFQSRRPNTSFCFLDIRSPGLGDTAMYLCATSRNLQGAYGYTFGSGTRLTVV.

The table lists this clone with a count of one. The DNA for the CDR3 is TGTGCCACCAGCAGAGAGGACTCCGGGTTCAGTGGCACCATATATTTT. Protein product: CATSREDSGFSGTIYF. This chain joins TRBV15 and TRBJ1-3; D unclear. The CDR3 runs 16 residues. Trimming left V 0 bases short and J 9 bases short, with 18 bases between. Looked up from germline, CDR1 is LNHNV and CDR2 is YYDKDF (reference sequence).

The J gene is TRBJ1-2, the V gene TRBV6-2 or TRBV6-3; maybe TRBD1 (5 bases). Germline V CDR1 and CDR2: MNHEY, SVGEGT. V dropped 5 bases and J dropped 4 bases, with 14 bases sitting between them. The CDR3 is 14 amino acids. DNA for the CDR3: TGTGCCAGCAGTGACCCTGTGGGGACCTATGGCTACACCTTC. Its translation: CASSDPVGTYGYTF.

CDR3 loop: CASSDLRETQYF. The CDR3 DNA reads TGTGCCAGCAGTGACCTACGGGAGACCCAGTACTTC. The J gene is TRBJ2-5, the V gene TRBV6-1; D remains unclear. The CDR3 totals 12 residues. Germline values: CDR1 MNHNS, CDR2 SASEGT. V shed 3 bases and J shed 5 bases, with 7 bases lying between them.

This sequence joins TRBV5-6 and TRBJ1-1, with a weak D call TRBD1 (5 bases). Germline CDR1 SGHDT, CDR2 YYEEEE. Deletions cut 3 bases from V and 8 bases from J, with 17 bases between. There are 14 residues in the CDR3. For the CDR3, the DNA is TGTGCCAGCAGCTGGGGACGGGCCCCTGAAGAAGCTTTCTTT. This translates into CASSWGRAPEEAFF.

V and J are TRBV5-1 and TRBJ2-1; D is perhaps TRBD2 (5 bases). Germline-derived CDR1 and CDR2 are SGHRS and YFSETQ. The CDR3 is 15 amino acids. V lost 2 bases to trimming and J lost 9 bases, with 18 bases between them. CDR3 in amino acids: CASSLDSAQSGEQFF. CDR3 coding DNA: TGCGCCAGCAGCTTAGATAGCGCTCAGAGTGGTGAGCAGTTCTTC. Full variable domain (outside the CDR3, taken from reference TRBV5-1 and TRBJ2-1): KAGVTQTPRYLIKTRGQQVTLSCSPISGHRSVSWYQQTPGQGLQFLFEYFSETQRNKGNFPGRFSGRQFSNSRSEMNVSTLELGDSALYLCASSLDSAQSGEQFFGPGTRLTVL.

J is TRBJ1-5 and V is TRBV19; TRBD1 matches at 9 bases. This CDR3 is 15 amino acids long. Germline CDR1 reads LNHDA; CDR2 reads SQIVND (reference sequence). The trim removed 4 bases at V and 4 bases at J, leaving 5 bases unmatched. This chain's CDR3 is CASSKGQGVNQPQHF. The CDR3 coding sequence is TGTGCCAGTAGTAAGGGACAGGGAGTTAATCAGCCCCAGCATTTT.

V is TRBV19 and J is TRBJ2-7; 7 bases are a match to TRBD1. Germline V gene sequence: CDR1 LNHDA, CDR2 SQIVND (reference sequence). There are 15 residues in the CDR3. Germline trimming cut 4 bases from V and 1 base from J; bases unmatched to any gene: 7. The CDR3 here is CASSNPGDRSYEQYF. CDR3 nucleotides: TGTGCCAGTAGTAACCCAGGGGACAGATCCTACGAGCAGTACTTC.

This clone has just a few counts. The chain recombines TRBV4-2 with TRBJ2-6; possibly TRBD2 for D (7 bases). V was pared by 5 bases and J by 4 bases, with 15 bases between. This CDR3 region has 16 residues. Germline CDR1 LGHNA, CDR2 YNFKEQ. CDR3 coding DNA: TGTGCCAGCAGCTCGGAGGGGGGGCCCGGGGCCAACGTCCTGACTTTC. This translates into CASSSEGGPGANVLTF.

Note on this clone: Additional DNA sequences in this sample encode the identical CDR3. The rearrangement joins TRBV20-1 to TRBJ2-7; D gene uncertain. The germline V gene encodes CDR1 DFQATT and CDR2 SNEGSKA (reference sequence). This CDR3 has 11 residues. Trimming removed 4 bases from V and 2 bases from J, with 6 bases in between. DNA for the CDR3: TGCAGTGCTAACCTAGCCTACGAGCAGTACTTC. Its translation: CSANLAYEQYF.

This clone came up a few times. The chain couples TRBV12-2 to TRBJ1-4. TRBV12-2 is listed as a pseudogene. The CDR3 is made up of 16 amino acids. The CDR3 region is CASRLGGSINNEKLFF. As DNA, the CDR3 is TGTGCAAGTCGCTTAGGCGGGTCAATTAATAATGAAAAACTGTTTTTT.

The chain couples TRBV24-1 to TRBJ2-7; TRBD1 matches at 7 bases. The germline gives CDR1 KGHDR, CDR2 SFDVKD. The CDR3 length is 15 residues. J lost 3 bases, V lost 2 bases, and 6 bases had no gene match. The CDR3 DNA is TGTGCCACCAGTGATTACCGGGACAGCCGCTACGAGCAGTACTTC. It codes for CATSDYRDSRYEQYF.

This clone was found once. The chain joins TRBV4-1 to TRBJ1-2; unclear D gene. Germline CDR1 and CDR2: MGHRA and YSYEKL. The length of the CDR3 is 14 residues. V was clipped by 3 bases and J by 7 bases, with 15 bases between them. CDR3 protein: CASSHPPRRSGYTF. The CDR3 region has the DNA TGCGCCAGCAGCCACCCCCCGAGACGCAGTGGCTACACCTTC.

The chain uses TRBV18 and TRBJ1-2; weak D call: TRBD1 (6 bases). The CDR3 loop spans 12 amino acids. Germline CDR1 reads KGHSH; CDR2 reads LQKENI. The V gene lost 2 bases and the J gene lost 7 bases, with 8 bases spanning the gap. CDR3 region: CASSPAGAGYTF. In nucleotides, the CDR3 is TGTGCCAGCTCACCAGCGGGGGCTGGCTACACCTTC.

The chain recombines TRBV28 with TRBJ1-6; TRBD1 might be the D (5 bases). Per germline, CDR1 MDHEN and CDR2 SYDVKM. This CDR3 has 16 amino acids. Deletions cut 2 bases from V and 5 bases from J, with 13 bases between. CDR3: CASSLLPGLNNSPLHF. CDR3 in DNA: TGTGCCAGCAGTTTACTCCCGGGACTGAATAATTCACCCCTCCACTTT.

The rearrangement joins TRBV12-5 to TRBJ1-1, with 7 positions matching TRBD1. Germline V gene sequence: CDR1 LGHNT, CDR2 FRNRAP. This CDR3 has 14 amino acids. The trim removed 5 bases at V and 1 base at J, leaving 4 bases unmatched. Here the CDR3 DNA reads TGTGCTAGTGGTCCCGGGACAGCGAACACTGAAGCTTTCTTT. It is translated as CASGPGTANTEAFF.

A single count supports this clone. The chain uses TRBV10-3 and TRBJ1-1, with TRBD1 matching 7 bases. Germline V gives CDR1 ENHRY, CDR2 SYGVKD. J was trimmed by 3 bases and V by 10 bases; bases with no gene match: 17. CDR3 size: 16 residues. The CDR3 DNA follows: TGTGCCACGCGTTTTAAAGGGGGCGTGGCGGACACTGAAGCTTTCTTT. Its translation is CATRFKGGVADTEAFF.

The chain couples TRBV6-2 or TRBV6-3 to TRBJ2-7; D may be TRBD1 or TRBD2 (6 bases each). Germline lookup yields CDR1 MNHEY and CDR2 SVGEGT. The CDR3 is 16 amino acids. V dropped 2 bases and J dropped 3 bases, with 17 bases sitting between them. CDR3 residues: CASSYQRGRGHYEQYF. The CDR3 nucleotides read TGTGCCAGCAGTTACCAACGGGGGCGGGGACACTACGAGCAGTACTTC.

The chain joins TRBV5-5 to TRBJ1-6, with TRBD1 matching over 10 bases. The trim removed 5 bases at V and 11 bases at J, leaving 13 bases unmatched. Germline V CDR1 and CDR2: SGHKS, YYEKEE (reference sequence). This CDR3 has 16 amino acids. The CDR3: CASSSPGQGKGAPLHF. The CDR3 DNA reads as TGTGCCAGCAGTTCGCCGGGACAGGGGAAAGGAGCACCCCTCCACTTT.